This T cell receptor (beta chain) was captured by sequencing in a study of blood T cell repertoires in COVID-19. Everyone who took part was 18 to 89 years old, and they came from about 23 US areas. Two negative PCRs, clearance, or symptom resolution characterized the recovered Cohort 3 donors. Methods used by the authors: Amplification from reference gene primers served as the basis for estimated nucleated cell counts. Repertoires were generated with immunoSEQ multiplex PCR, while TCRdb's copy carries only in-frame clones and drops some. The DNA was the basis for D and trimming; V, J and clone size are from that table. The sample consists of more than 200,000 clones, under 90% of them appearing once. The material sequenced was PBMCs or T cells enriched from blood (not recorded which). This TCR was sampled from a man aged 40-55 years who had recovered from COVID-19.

The CDR3 loop reads CASSITRGGNQPQHF. In nucleotides, the CDR3 is TGTGCCAGTAGTATAACCCGGGGAGGCAATCAGCCCCAGCATTTT. The chain links TRBV19 to TRBJ1-5, with D uncertain. The length of the CDR3 is 15 residues. Between the trimmed V and J ends, which lost 2 bases and 2 bases, there was a span of 10 bases. The germline CDR1 and CDR2 sequences are LNHDA and SQIVND (reference sequence).